This T cell receptor (beta chain) derives from a study of early T cells in non-severe SARS-CoV-2 infection. About the study: Sequencing of bulk RNA from unsorted whole blood was done, without chain pairing. Findings and limits, study-wide: Sequences matched to VDJdb favored anti-spike CD8 responses, while private and CD4 specificities were missed.

This CDR3 spans 14 amino acids. Germline CDR1 is DFQATT and CDR2 is SNEGSKA (reference sequence). V gave up 1 base and J gave up 6 bases; unmatched junction bases: 6. In the library, individual cDNA molecules carried attached unique molecular identifiers. One entry per CDR3 protein, called by TCRdb with MiXCR from the 5' RACE reads. The table has about 72,000 distinct CDR3 sequences, approximately 9% seen once. Turning to this clonotype: Its antigen is as yet unknown.

V and J are TRBV20-1 and TRBJ2-3; 8 nucleotides match TRBD2. The clonotype was recovered from an adult who was a healthcare worker with PCR-confirmed SARS-CoV-2 infection or an uninfected control (not recorded which). Sequenced: whole blood. The CDR3 protein is CSARVAGGRDTQYF. CDR3 sequence (DNA): TGCAGTGCTAGAGTGGCGGGAGGTCGGGATACGCAGTATTTT.